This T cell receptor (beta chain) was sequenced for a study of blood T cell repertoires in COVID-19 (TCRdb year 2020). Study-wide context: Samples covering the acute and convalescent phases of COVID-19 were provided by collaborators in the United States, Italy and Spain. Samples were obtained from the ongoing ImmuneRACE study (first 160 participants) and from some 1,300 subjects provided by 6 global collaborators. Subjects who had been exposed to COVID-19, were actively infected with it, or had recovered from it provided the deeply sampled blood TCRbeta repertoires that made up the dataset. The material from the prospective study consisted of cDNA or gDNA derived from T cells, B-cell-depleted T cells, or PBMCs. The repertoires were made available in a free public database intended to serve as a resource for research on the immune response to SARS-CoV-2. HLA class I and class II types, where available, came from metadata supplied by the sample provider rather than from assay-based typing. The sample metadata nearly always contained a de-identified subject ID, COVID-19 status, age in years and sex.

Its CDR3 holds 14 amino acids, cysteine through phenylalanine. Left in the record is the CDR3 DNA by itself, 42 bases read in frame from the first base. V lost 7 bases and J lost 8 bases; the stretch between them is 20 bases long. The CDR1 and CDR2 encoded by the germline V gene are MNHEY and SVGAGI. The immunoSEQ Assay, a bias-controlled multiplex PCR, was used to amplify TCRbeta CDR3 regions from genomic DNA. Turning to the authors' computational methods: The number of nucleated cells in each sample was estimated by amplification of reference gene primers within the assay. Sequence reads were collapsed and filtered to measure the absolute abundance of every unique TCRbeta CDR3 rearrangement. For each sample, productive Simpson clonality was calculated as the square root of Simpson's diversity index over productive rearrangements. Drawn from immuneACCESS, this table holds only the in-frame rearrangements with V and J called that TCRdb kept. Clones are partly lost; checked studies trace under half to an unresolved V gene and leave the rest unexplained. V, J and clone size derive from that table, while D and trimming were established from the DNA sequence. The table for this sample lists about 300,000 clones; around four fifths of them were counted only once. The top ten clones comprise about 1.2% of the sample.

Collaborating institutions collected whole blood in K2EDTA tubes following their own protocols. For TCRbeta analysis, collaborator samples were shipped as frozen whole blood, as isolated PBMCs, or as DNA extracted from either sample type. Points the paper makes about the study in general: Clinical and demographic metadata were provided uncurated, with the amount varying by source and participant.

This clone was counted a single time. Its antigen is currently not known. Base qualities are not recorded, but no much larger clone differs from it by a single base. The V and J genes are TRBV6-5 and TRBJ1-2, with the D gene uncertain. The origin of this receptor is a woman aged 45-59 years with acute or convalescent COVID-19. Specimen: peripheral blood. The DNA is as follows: TGTGCCAGCATCCCATCGGGATCCGGGAGGGGCTACACCTTC. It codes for CASIPSGSGRGYTF.